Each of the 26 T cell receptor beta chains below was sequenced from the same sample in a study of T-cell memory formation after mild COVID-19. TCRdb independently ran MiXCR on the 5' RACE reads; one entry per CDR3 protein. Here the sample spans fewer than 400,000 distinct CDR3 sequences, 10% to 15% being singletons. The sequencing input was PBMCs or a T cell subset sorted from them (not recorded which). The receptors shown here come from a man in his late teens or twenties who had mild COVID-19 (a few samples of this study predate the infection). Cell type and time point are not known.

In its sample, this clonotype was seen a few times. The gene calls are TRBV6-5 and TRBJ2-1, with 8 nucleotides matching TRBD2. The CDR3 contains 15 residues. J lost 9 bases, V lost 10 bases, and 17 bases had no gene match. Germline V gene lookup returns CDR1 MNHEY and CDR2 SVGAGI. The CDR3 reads CATKRPGGALVEQFF. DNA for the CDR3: TGTGCCACCAAACGGCCCGGGGGGGCCTTGGTTGAGCAGTTCTTC.

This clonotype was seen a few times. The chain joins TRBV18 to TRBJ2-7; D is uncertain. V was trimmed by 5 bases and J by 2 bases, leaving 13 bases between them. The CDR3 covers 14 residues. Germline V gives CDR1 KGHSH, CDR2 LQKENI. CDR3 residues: CASSLHQTTYEQYV. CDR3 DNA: TGTGCCAGCTCATTACACCAGACCACCTACGAGCAGTACGTC.

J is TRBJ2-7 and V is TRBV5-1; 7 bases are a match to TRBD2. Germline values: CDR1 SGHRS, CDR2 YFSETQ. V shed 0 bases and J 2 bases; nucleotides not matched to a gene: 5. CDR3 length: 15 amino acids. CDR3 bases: TGCGCCAGCAGCTTGGTTAGCGGGCCAGCCTACGAGCAGTACTTC. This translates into CASSLVSGPAYEQYF. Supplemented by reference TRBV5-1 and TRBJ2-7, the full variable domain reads KAGVTQTPRYLIKTRGQQVTLSCSPISGHRSVSWYQQTPGQGLQFLFEYFSETQRNKGNFPGRFSGRQFSNSRSEMNVSTLELGDSALYLCASSLVSGPAYEQYFGPGTRLTVT.

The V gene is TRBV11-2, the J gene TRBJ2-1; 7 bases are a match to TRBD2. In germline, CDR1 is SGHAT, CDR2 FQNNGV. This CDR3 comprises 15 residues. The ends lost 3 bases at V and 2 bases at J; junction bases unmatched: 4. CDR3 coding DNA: TGTGCCAGCAGCTTTACCGGGGGGACCTACAATGAGCAGTTCTTC. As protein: CASSFTGGTYNEQFF.

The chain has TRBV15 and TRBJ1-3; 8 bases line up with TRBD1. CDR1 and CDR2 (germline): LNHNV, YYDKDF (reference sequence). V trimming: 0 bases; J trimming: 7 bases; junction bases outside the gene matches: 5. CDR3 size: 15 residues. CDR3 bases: TGTGCCACCAGCAGAGACCCAGGGGGCCAGAACACCATATATTTT. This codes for CATSRDPGGQNTIYF.

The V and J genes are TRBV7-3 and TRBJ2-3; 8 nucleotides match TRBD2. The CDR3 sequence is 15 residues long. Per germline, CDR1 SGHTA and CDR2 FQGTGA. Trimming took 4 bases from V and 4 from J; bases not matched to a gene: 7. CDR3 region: CASSSAGAYADTQYF. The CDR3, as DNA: TGTGCCAGCAGCTCAGCGGGGGCCTACGCAGATACGCAGTATTTT.

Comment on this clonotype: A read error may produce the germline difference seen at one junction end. CDR3 bases: TGTGCCAGCAGCTTAGGGCATTTGGTGAATTCACCCCGCCACTTT. Translated: CASSLGHLVNSPRHF. V gene TRBV7-9 combines with J gene TRBJ1-6; D is unclear. Germline assignment: CDR1 SEHNR and CDR2 FQNEAQ (reference sequence). CDR3 length equals 15 residues.

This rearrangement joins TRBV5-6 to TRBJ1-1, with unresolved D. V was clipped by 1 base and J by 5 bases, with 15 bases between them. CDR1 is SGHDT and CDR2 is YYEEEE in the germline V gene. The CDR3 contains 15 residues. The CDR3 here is CASSLPVGKRTEAFF. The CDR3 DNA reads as TGTGCCAGCAGCTTGCCGGTAGGGAAGAGGACTGAAGCTTTCTTT. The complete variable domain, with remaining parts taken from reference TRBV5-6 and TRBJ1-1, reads DAGVTQSPTHLIKTRGQQVTLRCSPKSGHDTVSWYQQALGQGPQFIFQYYEEEERQRGNFPDRFSGHQFPNYSSELNVNALLLGDSALYLCASSLPVGKRTEAFFGQGTRLTVV.

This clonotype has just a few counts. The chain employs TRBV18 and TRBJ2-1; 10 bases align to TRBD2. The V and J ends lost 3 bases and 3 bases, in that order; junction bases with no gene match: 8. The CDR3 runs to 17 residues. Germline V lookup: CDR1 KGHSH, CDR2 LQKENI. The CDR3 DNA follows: TGTGCCAGCTCACCGTCCCGAGCGGGGGGGTTCTACAATGAGCAGTTCTTC. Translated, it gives CASSPSRAGGFYNEQFF.

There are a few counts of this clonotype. DNA of the CDR3: TGCGCCAGCAGCCAGGCCGCGGGCTTCAATCAGCCCCAGCATTTT. Its protein is CASSQAAGFNQPQHF. J is TRBJ1-5 and V is TRBV4-3, with D hard to call. The germline V and J ends were trimmed by 3 bases and 3 bases, with 12 bases remaining between them. Germline-derived CDR1 and CDR2 are LGHNA and YSLEER. The CDR3 runs 15 residues.

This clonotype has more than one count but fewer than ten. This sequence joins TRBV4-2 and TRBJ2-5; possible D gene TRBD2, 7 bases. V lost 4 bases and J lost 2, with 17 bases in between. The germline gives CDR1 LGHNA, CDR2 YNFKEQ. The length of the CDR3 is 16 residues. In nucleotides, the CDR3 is TGTGCCAGCAGCCCACGCACGGCGGGGGCTCAAGAGACCCAGTACTTC. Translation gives CASSPRTAGAQETQYF.

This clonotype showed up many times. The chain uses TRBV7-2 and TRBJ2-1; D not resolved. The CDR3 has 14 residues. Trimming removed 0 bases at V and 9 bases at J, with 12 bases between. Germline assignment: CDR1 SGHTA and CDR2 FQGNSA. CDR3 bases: TGTGCCAGCAGCTTAGCCGCGGAGTCCGGTGAGCAGTTCTTC. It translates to CASSLAAESGEQFF. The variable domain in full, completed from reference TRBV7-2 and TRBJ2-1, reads GAGVSQSPSNKVTEKGKDVELRCDPISGHTALYWYRQSLGQGLEFLIYFQGNSAPDKSGLPSDRFSAERTGGSVSTLTIQRTQQEDSAVYLCASSLAAESGEQFFGPGTRLTVL.

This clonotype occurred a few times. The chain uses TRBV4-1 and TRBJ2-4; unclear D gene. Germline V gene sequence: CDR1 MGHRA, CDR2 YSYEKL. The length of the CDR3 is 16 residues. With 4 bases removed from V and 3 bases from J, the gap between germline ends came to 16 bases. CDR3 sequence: CASSLRPILDKNIQYF. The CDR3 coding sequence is TGCGCCAGCAGCCTTAGACCAATCCTGGACAAAAACATTCAGTACTTC.

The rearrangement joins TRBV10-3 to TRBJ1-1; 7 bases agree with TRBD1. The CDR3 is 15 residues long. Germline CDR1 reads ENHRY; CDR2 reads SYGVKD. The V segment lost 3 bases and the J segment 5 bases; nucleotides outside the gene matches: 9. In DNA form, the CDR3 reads TGTGCCATCAGTGATAATAAGGGGGCGCGAACTGAAGCTTTCTTT. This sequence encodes CAISDNKGARTEAFF.

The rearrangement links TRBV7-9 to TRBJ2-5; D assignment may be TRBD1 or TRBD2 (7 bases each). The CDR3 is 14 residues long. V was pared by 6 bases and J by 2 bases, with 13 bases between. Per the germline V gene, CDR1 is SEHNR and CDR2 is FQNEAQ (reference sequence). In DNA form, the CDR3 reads TGTGCCAGCAGAGCAGGGGGAGGGCAAGAGACCCAGTACTTC. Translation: CASRAGGGQETQYF.

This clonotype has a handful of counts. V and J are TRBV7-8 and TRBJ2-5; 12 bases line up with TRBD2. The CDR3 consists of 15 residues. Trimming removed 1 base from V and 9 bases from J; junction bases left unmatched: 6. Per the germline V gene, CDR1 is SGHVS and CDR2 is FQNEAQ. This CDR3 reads CASSLGRLAGEAQYF. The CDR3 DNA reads TGTGCCAGCAGCTTAGGAAGACTAGCGGGGGAGGCCCAGTACTTC.

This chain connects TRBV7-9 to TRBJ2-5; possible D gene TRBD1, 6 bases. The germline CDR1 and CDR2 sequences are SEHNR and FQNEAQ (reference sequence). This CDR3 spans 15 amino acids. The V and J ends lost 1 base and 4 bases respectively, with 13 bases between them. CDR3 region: CASSLDRVLGETQYF. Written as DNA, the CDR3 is TGTGCCAGCAGCTTAGACAGGGTATTGGGAGAGACCCAGTACTTC.

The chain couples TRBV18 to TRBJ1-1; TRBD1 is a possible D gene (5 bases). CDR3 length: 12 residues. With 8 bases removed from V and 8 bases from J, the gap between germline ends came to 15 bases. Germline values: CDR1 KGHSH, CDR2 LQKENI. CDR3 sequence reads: CASEPATAEAFF. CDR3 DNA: TGTGCCAGCGAGCCTGCGACAGCCGAAGCTTTCTTT.

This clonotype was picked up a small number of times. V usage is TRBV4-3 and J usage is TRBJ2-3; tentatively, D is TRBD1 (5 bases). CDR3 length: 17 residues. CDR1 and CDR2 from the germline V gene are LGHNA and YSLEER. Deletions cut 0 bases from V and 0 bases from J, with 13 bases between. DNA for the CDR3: TGCGCCAGCAGCCAAGAACCAGGGCCCCAAAGCACAGATACGCAGTATTTT. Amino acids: CASSQEPGPQSTDTQYF.

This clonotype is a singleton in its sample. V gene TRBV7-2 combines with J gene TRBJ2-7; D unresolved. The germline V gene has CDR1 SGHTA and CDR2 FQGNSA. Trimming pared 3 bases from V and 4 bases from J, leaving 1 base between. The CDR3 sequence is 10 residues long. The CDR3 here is CASSFYEQYF. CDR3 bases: TGTGCCAGCAGCTTTTACGAGCAGTACTTC. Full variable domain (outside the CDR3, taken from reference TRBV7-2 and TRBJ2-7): GAGVSQSPSNKVTEKGKDVELRCDPISGHTALYWYRQSLGQGLEFLIYFQGNSAPDKSGLPSDRFSAERTGGSVSTLTIQRTQQEDSAVYLCASSFYEQYFGPGTRLTVT.

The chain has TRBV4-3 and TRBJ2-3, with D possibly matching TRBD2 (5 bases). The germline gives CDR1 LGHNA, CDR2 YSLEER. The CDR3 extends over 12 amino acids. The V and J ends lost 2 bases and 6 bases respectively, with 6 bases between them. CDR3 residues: CASSQPGDTQYF. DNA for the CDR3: TGCGCCAGCAGCCAACCGGGGGATACGCAGTATTTT.

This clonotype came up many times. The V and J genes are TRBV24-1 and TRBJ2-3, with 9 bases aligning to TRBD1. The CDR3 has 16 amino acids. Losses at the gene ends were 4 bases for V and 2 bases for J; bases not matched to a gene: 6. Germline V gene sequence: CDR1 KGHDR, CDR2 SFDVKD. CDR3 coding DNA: TGTGCCACCAGTGACTCAACAGGGGGCATCACAGATACGCAGTATTTT. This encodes CATSDSTGGITDTQYF.

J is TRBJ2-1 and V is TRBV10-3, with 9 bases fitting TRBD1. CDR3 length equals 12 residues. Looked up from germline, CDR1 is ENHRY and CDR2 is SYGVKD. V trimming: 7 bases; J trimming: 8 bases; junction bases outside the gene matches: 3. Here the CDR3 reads CAIKRQGDEQFF. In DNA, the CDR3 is TGTGCCATCAAAAGACAGGGGGATGAGCAGTTCTTC.

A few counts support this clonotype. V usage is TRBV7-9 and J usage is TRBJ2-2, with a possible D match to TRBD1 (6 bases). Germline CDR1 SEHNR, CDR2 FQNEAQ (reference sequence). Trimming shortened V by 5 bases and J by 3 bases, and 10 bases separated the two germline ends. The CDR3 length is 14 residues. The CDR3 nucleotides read TGTGCCAGCAGCATCGACAGGCACACCGGGGAGCTGTTTTTT. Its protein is CASSIDRHTGELFF.

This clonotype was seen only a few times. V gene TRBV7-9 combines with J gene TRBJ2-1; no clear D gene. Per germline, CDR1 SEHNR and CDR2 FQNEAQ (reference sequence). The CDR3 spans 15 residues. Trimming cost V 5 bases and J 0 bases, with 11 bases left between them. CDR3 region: CASSPGIFSYNEQFF. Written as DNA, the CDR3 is TGTGCCAGCAGCCCAGGAATATTCTCCTACAATGAGCAGTTCTTC.

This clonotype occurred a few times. The CDR3 protein is CASSYHPPGQPRGYGYTF. The CDR3 DNA follows: TGTGCCAGCAGTTACCACCCCCCGGGACAGCCCCGTGGCTATGGCTACACCTTC. J is TRBJ1-2 and V is TRBV6-5, with TRBD1 identical over 7 bases. Germline assignment: CDR1 MNHEY and CDR2 SVGAGI. After removal of 2 bases from V and 4 bases from J, the junction contained 16 bases not matched to a gene. The CDR3 runs 18 residues.